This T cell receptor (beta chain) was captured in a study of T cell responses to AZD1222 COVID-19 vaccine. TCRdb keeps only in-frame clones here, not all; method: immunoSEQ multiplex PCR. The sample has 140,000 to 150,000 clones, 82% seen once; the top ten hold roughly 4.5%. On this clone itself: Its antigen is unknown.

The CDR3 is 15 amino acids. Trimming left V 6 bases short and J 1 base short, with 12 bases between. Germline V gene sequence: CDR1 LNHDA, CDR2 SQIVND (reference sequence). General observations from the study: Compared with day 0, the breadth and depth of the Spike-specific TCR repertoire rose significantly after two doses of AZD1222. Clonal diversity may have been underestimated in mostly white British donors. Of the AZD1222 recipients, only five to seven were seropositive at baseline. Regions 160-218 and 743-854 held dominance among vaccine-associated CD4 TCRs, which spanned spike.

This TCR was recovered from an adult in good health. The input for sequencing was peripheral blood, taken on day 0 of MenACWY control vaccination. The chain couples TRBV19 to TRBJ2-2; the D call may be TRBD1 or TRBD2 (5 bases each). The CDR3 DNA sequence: TGTGCCAGTAGACTTGGGACGGAGAACACCGGGGAGCTGTTTTTT. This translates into CASRLGTENTGELFF.